The clone carrying this TCR beta chain was detected only a few times. The trim removed 2 bases at V and 5 bases at J, leaving 4 bases unmatched. The germline CDR1 and CDR2 sequences are MNHEY and SVGEGT. The CDR3 length is 14 residues. Next came a second PCR, run for about 6 to 12 cycles, which used a sample-barcoded 5' primer along with a J-beta primer mix. TCRdb re-analysed the 5' RACE reads in MiXCR, keeping a single row per CDR3 protein. The repertoire holds approximately 490,000 distinct CDR3 sequences, with around 24% as singletons. The data derive from a study of blood T cells in healthy people across ages. This same sample was also part of a study on T cells of mothers and their children.

This sequence was found in a boy under 18 in good health. The sample comprised blood. The chain is built from TRBV6-2 or TRBV6-3 and TRBJ2-7, with TRBD2 matching 9 bases. The CDR3 DNA reads TGTGCCAGCAGTTACGCGGGAGGGCTGAACGAGCAGTACTTC. Translation gives CASSYAGGLNEQYF.